This T cell receptor beta chain is drawn from a study of identifying expanded T cells in peripheral blood (dated by TCRdb to between 2018 and 2020). For context, the study as a whole: Four technical replicates, made by sequencing separate aliquots from the same pool of genomic DNA, were compared pairwise.

Points on this clone: Its antigen is still unknown. No qualities accompany the bases; no much larger clone lies one base away.

No immune events, such as infections, were documented for the healthy donors during the collection period. Healthy-donor blood repertoires served as a training cohort to calibrate time-dependent variance in a beta-binomial model of T-cell clone differential abundance. There were some ten healthy donors in the training cohort, of whom 3 were female and 7 were male. On average the donors were 43 years old, and their ages spanned roughly 25 to 70 years. Whole blood, obtained from a commercial supplier, was collected from each healthy donor at three time points spaced approximately two weeks apart. Genomic DNA was extracted from unsorted whole blood for immunosequencing. What the research found in general, with its limitations: Both the number of clones called differentially abundant and the false-positive rate were significantly reduced by the beta-binomial model across all healthy-donor time intervals. The binomial model flagged around 1.1 differentially abundant clones between technical replicates, compared with about 16 over about 2 weeks and about 20 over about 4 weeks. Variance in clone template counts between two-week samples significantly increased with total template count across all healthy donors. The authors expected that biological variance in healthy repertoires might rise further over much longer intervals, such as months to years.

Inclusive of the bounding cysteine and phenylalanine, the CDR3 is 15 residues long. Only CDR3 DNA is held: 45 bases, read in frame from base 1. V has 5 bases trimmed and J has 0 bases trimmed; junction bases matching no gene number 2. From a lookup of the germline V gene, CDR1 and CDR2 are SNHLY and FYNNEI. The immunoSEQ Assay, which uses bias-controlled multiplex PCR amplification of genomic DNA, was used to profile TCRbeta CDR3 regions. The authors processed their data as follows. The absolute abundance of each unique TCRbeta CDR3 region was quantified after sequences were collapsed and filtered. Differential abundance was tested with a binomial (Fisher-equivalent) model and with a beta-binomial model adding time-dependent variance fitted from healthy donors. Clones with fewer than 5 combined templates were removed, and differential abundance was called for clones with a Benjamini-Hochberg FDR below 0.01. Using the form v = (b*log(k)+a)^2, the beta-binomial variance was modeled as a function of the total template count across the two samples. TCRdb mirrors the immuneACCESS table, restricted to in-frame sequences. Some clones are absent from its copies; in checked studies, under half trace to an unresolved V gene, and the reason for the others is unknown. V, J and clone size are those of that table, while D and trimming were read from the DNA. This sample is represented by approximately 75,000 clones; about 90% of them were singletons. In total, the top ten clones hold over 2.5% of the sample.

Sequencing input: blood. The source of this sequence is a person between 18 and 69 years old in good health. The rearranged chain carries TRBV2 and TRBJ2-5, with TRBD2 matching 11 junction bases. The CDR3 has the sequence CASSPGLADQETQYF. The bases read TGTGCCAGCAGTCCGGGACTAGCGGACCAAGAGACCCAGTACTTC.